This T cell receptor beta chain stems from a study of shared clonotypes between healthy human individuals. Concerning this clone: The sample holds other DNA sequences that translate to the same CDR3.

Per the germline V gene, CDR1 is SGHRS and CDR2 is YFSETQ. Losses at the gene ends were 3 bases for V and 3 bases for J; bases not matched to a gene: 5. This CDR3 has 15 residues. Original handling: ImmunoSEQ gave junction-only sequences without quality scores, so filtering differed. Data came from immunoSEQ multiplex PCR; TCRdb stores just in-frame clones and leaves some out. Clonal size and the V and J genes are those of that table, whereas D and trimming came from the DNA. Of about 710,000 clones listed, approximately 72% are singletons. The authors divided CD4+ cells into CD45RA+ naive and CD45RA-negative memory subsets.

The sample taken for sequencing was memory CD4+ T cells sorted from blood. The subset was: CD45RA-negative fraction. V is TRBV5-1 and J is TRBJ2-2; 7 nucleotides align to TRBD1. The TCR originated in a woman younger than 45 in good health. The CDR3 here is CASSSRTGDTGELFF. CDR3 nucleotides: TGCGCCAGCAGCTCCCGAACAGGGGACACCGGGGAGCTGTTTTTT.